Listed below are T cell receptor beta chains from one sample, sequenced in a study of blood T cell repertoires in COVID-19. Generated by immunoSEQ multiplex PCR, the TCRdb table keeps only in-frame clones and is missing some. Among about 380,000 clones listed, about 85% were seen once. Sequenced material: peripheral blood. The receptors derive from a woman aged 18-29 years with acute or convalescent COVID-19. Both conserved end residues are part of each CDR3. The listing skips clone size in some rows; elsewhere it reads once, few, many or a size class.

v_gene	abundance	j_gene	CDR3aa
TRBV27	.	TRBJ1-2	CASSFPGLVGYTF
TRBV25-1	.	TRBJ1-1	CASSRDRDFTEAFF
TRBV5-4	.	TRBJ2-3	CASSWGGQGARDTQYF
TRBV18	.	TRBJ2-3	CASSPQRLAGNTDTQYF
TRBV14	.	TRBJ1-5	CASSPRGPQHF
TRBV6-5	once	TRBJ1-1	CASSPRVGRGTEAFF
TRBV7-3	.	TRBJ2-3	CASSSLIGGDTQYF
TRBV7-2	.	TRBJ2-3	CASSATSGGADTQYF
TRBV5-3	.	TRBJ2-3	CARSLGLAGKWGTDTQYF
TRBV18	.	TRBJ1-5	CASSINSNQPQHF